Listed here are 5 T cell receptor beta chains from one sample, sequenced in a study of PD-L1 blockade in urothelial cancer (dated by TCRdb to 2016 to 2017). The library was built by means of the immunoSEQ multiplex PCR assay. This is the immuneACCESS table as TCRdb keeps it, with only in-frame sequences that have V and J called. A part of the clones is gone; compared with another copy, unresolved V genes explain less than half, and the rest is unexplained. For this sample there are under 50,000 clones; more than 80% appear just once. Jointly, the top ten make up approximately 8.8% of the sample. The sequencing used PBMCs, collected around atezolizumab (anti-PD-L1) treatment. The receptors derive from a man between 65 and 79 years old with urothelial cancer.

The chain uses TRBV5-8 and TRBJ2-3, with TRBD1 matching 9 bases. Trimming took 0 bases from V and 3 from J; bases not matched to a gene: 2. Germline values: CDR1 SGHTS, CDR2 YDEGEE. This CDR3 has 15 residues. Written as DNA, the CDR3 is TGTGCCAGCAGCTTGGGGGACAGGGTGACAGATACGCAGTATTTT. Protein sequence: CASSLGDRVTDTQYF. Together with reference TRBV5-8 and TRBJ2-3, the CDR3 gives the full variable domain: EAGVTQSPTHLIKTRGQQATLRCSPISGHTSVYWYQQALGLGLQFLLWYDEGEERNRGNFPPRFSGRQFPNYSSELNVNALELEDSALYLCASSLGDRVTDTQYFGPGTRLTVL.

CDR3 nucleotides: TGTGCCAGCAGCTTAGGTGGTACACAGCAAGAGACCCAGTACTTC. Translated, it gives CASSLGGTQQETQYF. The V call is TRBV7-8, the J call TRBJ2-5; D is unclear. V was pared by 1 base and J by 2 bases, with 11 bases between. Germline CDR1 is SGHVS and CDR2 is FQNEAQ. CDR3 length: 15 amino acids.

The chain has TRBV11-2 and TRBJ2-5, with D perhaps TRBD2 (6 bases). This CDR3 is 16 amino acids long. V was pared by 4 bases and J by 1 base, with 16 bases between. Germline-derived CDR1 and CDR2 are SGHAT and FQNNGV. The CDR3 DNA reads as TGTGCCAGCAGCTCAGCGGGTAGCGGAAGCCAAGAGACCCAGTACTTC. It codes for CASSSAGSGSQETQYF. Complete variable domain (other parts from reference TRBV11-2 and TRBJ2-5): EAGVAQSPRYKIIEKRQSVAFWCNPISGHATLYWYQQILGQGPKLLIQFQNNGVVDDSQLPKDRFSAERLKGVDSTLKIQPAKLEDSAVYLCASSSAGSGSQETQYFGPGTRLLVL.

The sample holds one count of this clone. This CDR3 reads CASSFSSEFHQPQHF. The CDR3 bases are TGTGCCAGCAGCTTCAGCAGCGAGTTTCATCAGCCCCAGCATTTT. The rearrangement uses TRBV5-6 and TRBJ1-5; D remains unclear. In germline, CDR1 is SGHDT, CDR2 YYEEEE. The V gene lost 2 bases and the J gene lost 5 bases, with 14 bases spanning the gap. The CDR3 covers 15 residues. Filled out from reference TRBV5-6 and TRBJ1-5, the complete variable domain reads DAGVTQSPTHLIKTRGQQVTLRCSPKSGHDTVSWYQQALGQGPQFIFQYYEEEERQRGNFPDRFSGHQFPNYSSELNVNALLLGDSALYLCASSFSSEFHQPQHFGDGTRLSIL.

The rearrangement links TRBV7-9 to TRBJ2-1; D gene uncertain. V was clipped by 10 bases and J by 6 bases, with 10 bases between them. CDR1 and CDR2 from the germline V gene are SEHNR and FQNEAQ (reference sequence). This CDR3 spans 11 amino acids. The DNA of the CDR3 is TGTGCCACCTTCTTTCTCAATGAGCAGTTCTTC. This codes for CATFFLNEQFF.